The 25 T cell receptor beta chains reported below all come from one sample, sequenced in a study of cytomegalovirus exposure and HLA in healthy donors. The PCR contained 60 Vbeta and 13 Jbeta primers. Sequenced by immunoSEQ multiplex PCR; TCRdb stores in-frame clones only, minus some. This table has 35,000 to 45,000 clones, roughly 69% appearing once. Sequencing was carried out using PBMCs. All receptors come from a woman aged 25 to 39 in good health and CMV-seronegative.

V usage is TRBV5-4 and J usage is TRBJ1-5; 9 bases align to TRBD1. The germline V gene encodes CDR1 SGHNT and CDR2 YYREEE (reference sequence). This CDR3 is 17 amino acids long. V shed 4 bases, J shed 3 bases, and the junction held 11 bases outside the gene matches. The CDR3 region is CASSLGKTGGANQPQHF. The CDR3, as DNA: TGTGCCAGCAGCCTGGGAAAGACAGGGGGAGCCAATCAGCCCCAGCATTTT.

The chain uses TRBV6-5 and TRBJ2-1; D is uncertain. The germline gives CDR1 MNHEY, CDR2 SVGAGI. V lost 8 bases and J lost 5, with 4 bases in between. This CDR3 has 10 residues. The CDR3 loop reads CASGHNEQFF. In DNA, the CDR3 is TGTGCCAGCGGGCACAATGAGCAGTTCTTC.

V is TRBV11-2 and J is TRBJ2-7; no firm D call. This CDR3 comprises 13 residues. Per the germline V gene, CDR1 is SGHAT and CDR2 is FQNNGV. V lost 2 bases and J lost 1, with 6 bases in between. CDR3 region: CASSLSSSYEQYF. The CDR3, as DNA: TGTGCCAGCAGCTTATCTAGTTCCTACGAGCAGTACTTC.

This clone was detected a few times. The chain has TRBV4-1 and TRBJ2-1; D is uncertain. V lost 5 bases and J lost 6, with 11 bases in between. Germline V gives CDR1 MGHRA, CDR2 YSYEKL. This CDR3 is 13 amino acids long. The CDR3 region is CASSVSSVNEQFF. The CDR3 nucleotides are TGCGCCAGCAGCGTCTCTTCCGTCAATGAGCAGTTCTTC.

The genes are TRBV6-4 and TRBJ2-1; TRBD1 matches 10 bases. J gave up 7 bases and V 5 bases, and 8 bases lay outside the gene matches. The CDR3 has 15 amino acids. The V gene's germline CDR1 is MRHNA and CDR2 SNTAGT. In DNA, the CDR3 is TGTGCCAGCAGTAAAGACAGGGGGCGATATAATGAGCAGTTCTTC. Its translation: CASSKDRGRYNEQFF.

CDR3 in DNA: TGTGCCAGCAGCTCATCCGGACAGCCCCTGGGGGAGACCCAGTACTTC. Its translation: CASSSSGQPLGETQYF. The chain has TRBV7-7 and TRBJ2-5; tentative D call: TRBD1 (6 bases). This CDR3 comprises 16 residues. Trimming removed 4 bases at V and 5 bases at J, with 20 bases between. In germline, CDR1 is SSHAT, CDR2 FNYEAQ (reference sequence).

V is TRBV7-9 and J is TRBJ1-2; D not resolved. CDR1 is SEHNR and CDR2 is FQNEAQ in the germline V gene (reference sequence). This CDR3 spans 14 amino acids. Trimming stripped 1 base from V and 8 bases from J, with 14 bases between. Here the CDR3 DNA reads TGTGCCAGCAGCTTAGTCGTGGTGGCTAGAGGCTACACCTTC. This gives the protein CASSLVVVARGYTF.

This rearrangement joins TRBV7-9 to TRBJ2-1, with D possibly TRBD2 on 6 matching bases. The CDR3 has 13 residues. V was trimmed by 3 bases and J by 6 bases, leaving 9 bases between them. Per the germline V gene, CDR1 is SEHNR and CDR2 is FQNEAQ (reference sequence). The CDR3 DNA sequence: TGTGCCAGCAGCTTTGGGGGAGGCAATGAGCAGTTCTTC. It yields the protein CASSFGGGNEQFF.

The chain recombines TRBV27 with TRBJ1-4, with 9 positions matching TRBD1. The V gene's germline CDR1 is MNHEY and CDR2 SMNVEV (reference sequence). Trimming removed 6 bases from V and 8 bases from J; junction bases left unmatched: 10. This CDR3 comprises 15 residues. The CDR3, as DNA: TGTGCCAGCAGACCCAGGACAGGGGTCGGAGAAAAACTGTTTTTT. Protein sequence: CASRPRTGVGEKLFF.

The rearrangement links TRBV5-6 to TRBJ1-3; D ambiguous. This CDR3 is built from 11 residues. The germline V gene has CDR1 SGHDT and CDR2 YYEEEE. Trimming took off 4 bases at V and 3 bases at J, with 2 bases between the two ends. The CDR3 region has the DNA TGTGCCAGCAGCCGTGGAAACACCATATATTTT. It encodes CASSRGNTIYF.

This chain connects TRBV30 to TRBJ2-7; D perhaps matches TRBD1 (6 bases). Germline assignment: CDR1 GTSNPN and CDR2 SVGIG (reference sequence). V was shortened by 0 bases and J by 9 bases, with 21 bases between the two germline ends. The CDR3 sequence is 15 residues long. CDR3 in amino acids: CAWSVRAGAAVGQYF. In DNA form, the CDR3 reads TGTGCCTGGAGTGTACGGGCAGGGGCGGCCGTGGGGCAGTACTTC.

The rearrangement joins TRBV6-4 to TRBJ2-1; D may be TRBD2 (5 bases). Germline V gene sequence: CDR1 MRHNA, CDR2 SNTAGT. The CDR3 loop spans 13 amino acids. V was clipped by 2 bases and J by 3 bases, with 5 bases between them. The DNA of the CDR3 is TGTGCCAGCAGTGACCGGGACTACAATGAGCAGTTCTTC. This gives the protein CASSDRDYNEQFF.

The chain is built from TRBV9 and TRBJ2-2; TRBD2 matches 7 bases. There are 15 residues in the CDR3. Germline V CDR1 and CDR2: SGDLS, YYNGEE. With V trimmed by 4 bases and J by 9 bases, 12 bases remained unmatched. As DNA, the CDR3 is TGTGCCAGCAGCTCGGGGCTAGCGGACTTCCGGGAGCTGTTTTTT. As protein: CASSSGLADFRELFF.

The chain couples TRBV5-1 to TRBJ2-1; 8 bases fit TRBD2. Trimming removed 4 bases from V and 0 bases from J; junction bases left unmatched: 3. The CDR3 is 15 residues long. Germline CDR1 SGHRS, CDR2 YFSETQ. CDR3 in amino acids: CASSVSGSSYNEQFF. In nucleotides, the CDR3 is TGCGCCAGCAGCGTCAGCGGGAGCTCCTACAATGAGCAGTTCTTC.

V and J are TRBV28 and TRBJ1-1, with D possibly matching TRBD1 (5 bases). CDR3 length equals 14 residues. V was cut by 6 bases and J by 1 base, with 12 bases left in between. Germline CDR1 reads MDHEN; CDR2 reads SYDVKM. CDR3 DNA: TGTGCCAGCAGCTCCTACGACAGGAACACTGAAGCTTTCTTT. The encoded protein is CASSSYDRNTEAFF.

The chain combines TRBV6-5 with TRBJ2-7; TRBD2 aligns across 8 bases. This CDR3 is 14 amino acids long. J gave up 4 bases and V 2 bases, and 4 bases lay outside the gene matches. Germline CDR1 MNHEY, CDR2 SVGAGI. The CDR3 sequence: CASSYLSGKYEQYF. The CDR3 DNA reads as TGTGCCAGCAGTTACCTTAGCGGGAAGTACGAGCAGTACTTC.

The rearrangement joins TRBV5-4 to TRBJ2-1; 8 nucleotides line up with TRBD2. The junction had 2 bases not matched to a gene; V was cut back by 0 bases and J by 0 bases. The CDR3 is 16 amino acids. The germline V gene encodes CDR1 SGHNT and CDR2 YYREEE (reference sequence). CDR3 DNA sequence: TGTGCCAGCAGCTTGGGGCTAGCGGGCTCCTACAATGAGCAGTTCTTC. Amino acids: CASSLGLAGSYNEQFF.

The rearrangement uses TRBV30 and TRBJ2-5; 8 bases are shared with TRBD1. Germline assignment: CDR1 GTSNPN and CDR2 SVGIG (reference sequence). The CDR3 totals 11 residues. V was clipped by 8 bases and J by 2 bases; unmatched bases: 1. The CDR3 coding sequence is TGTGCCCGACAGGGGCAAGAGACCCAGTACTTC. Translating gives CARQGQETQYF.

CDR3 in amino acids: CASSPGQGYGYTF. The CDR3 DNA is TGCGCCAGCAGCCCGGGACAGGGATATGGCTACACCTTC. The chain joins TRBV5-1 to TRBJ1-2, with 9 bases fitting TRBD1. Germline lookup yields CDR1 SGHRS and CDR2 YFSETQ. The trim removed 4 bases at V and 5 bases at J, leaving 3 bases unmatched. This CDR3 has 13 residues. The full variable domain, completed using reference TRBV5-1 and TRBJ1-2, is KAGVTQTPRYLIKTRGQQVTLSCSPISGHRSVSWYQQTPGQGLQFLFEYFSETQRNKGNFPGRFSGRQFSNSRSEMNVSTLELGDSALYLCASSPGQGYGYTFGSGTRLTVV.

This clone rates as medium-sized. The chain joins TRBV7-6 to TRBJ2-5, with 8 positions matching TRBD2. Germline V CDR1 and CDR2: SGHVS, FNYEAQ. The CDR3 has 15 amino acids. Unmatched junction bases numbered 10, after V lost 6 bases and J lost 4 bases. As DNA, the CDR3 is TGTGCCAGCAGACGGACTAGCTGGCTTCTAGAGACCCAGTACTTC. This encodes CASRRTSWLLETQYF.

This chain uses TRBV4-1 with TRBJ2-2, with D tentatively TRBD1 (6 bases). V gave up 3 bases and J gave up 3 bases, with 11 bases separating them. CDR3 length equals 15 residues. Germline V CDR1 and CDR2: MGHRA, YSYEKL. CDR3 nucleotides: TGCGCCAGCAGCCAGAGGACAGACTACACCGGGGAGCTGTTTTTT. This encodes CASSQRTDYTGELFF.

The rearrangement uses TRBV20-1 and TRBJ1-2; D may be TRBD1 (6 bases). V lost 6 bases, J lost 4 bases, and 9 bases lay in between. The CDR3 length is 11 residues. The germline V gene has CDR1 DFQATT and CDR2 SNEGSKA (reference sequence). The CDR3 loop reads CSAGQSYGYTF. The CDR3 DNA reads as TGCAGTGCCGGACAGAGCTATGGCTACACCTTC.

The chain recombines TRBV7-2 with TRBJ1-5; 9 nucleotides match TRBD1. The CDR3 extends over 15 amino acids. Germline V CDR1 and CDR2: SGHTA, FQGNSA. The V and J ends lost 5 bases and 2 bases, in that order; junction bases with no gene match: 4. The chain's CDR3 is CASSGQGNGNQPQHF. The CDR3 DNA reads TGTGCCAGCAGCGGACAGGGGAACGGCAATCAGCCCCAGCATTTT.

This chain uses TRBV29-1 with TRBJ2-2; TRBD2 matches at 9 bases. Germline lookup yields CDR1 SQVTM and CDR2 ANQGSEA. The CDR3 has 14 amino acids. Unmatched junction bases numbered 5, after V lost 6 bases and J lost 3 bases. CDR3: CSVDLAGDTGELFF. CDR3 nucleotide sequence: TGCAGCGTCGACTTAGCGGGAGACACCGGGGAGCTGTTTTTT.

This clone was counted only a few times. This chain joins TRBV7-9 and TRBJ2-6, with a tentative D call TRBD2 (6 bases). The CDR3 has 18 amino acids. The V end lost 6 bases, the J end lost 5 bases, and 23 bases lay between the germline ends. The germline gives CDR1 SEHNR, CDR2 FQNEAQ (reference sequence). This chain's CDR3 is CASRPTAGRLIRANVLTF. The CDR3 DNA is TGTGCCAGCAGGCCGACTGCGGGACGCTTGATACGGGCCAACGTCCTGACTTTC. The full variable domain, rest sourced from reference TRBV7-9 and TRBJ2-6, is DTGVSQNPRHKITKRGQNVTFRCDPISEHNRLYWYRQTLGQGPEFLTYFQNEAQLEKSRLLSDRFSAERPKGSFSTLEIQRTEQGDSAMYLCASRPTAGRLIRANVLTFGAGSRLTVL.